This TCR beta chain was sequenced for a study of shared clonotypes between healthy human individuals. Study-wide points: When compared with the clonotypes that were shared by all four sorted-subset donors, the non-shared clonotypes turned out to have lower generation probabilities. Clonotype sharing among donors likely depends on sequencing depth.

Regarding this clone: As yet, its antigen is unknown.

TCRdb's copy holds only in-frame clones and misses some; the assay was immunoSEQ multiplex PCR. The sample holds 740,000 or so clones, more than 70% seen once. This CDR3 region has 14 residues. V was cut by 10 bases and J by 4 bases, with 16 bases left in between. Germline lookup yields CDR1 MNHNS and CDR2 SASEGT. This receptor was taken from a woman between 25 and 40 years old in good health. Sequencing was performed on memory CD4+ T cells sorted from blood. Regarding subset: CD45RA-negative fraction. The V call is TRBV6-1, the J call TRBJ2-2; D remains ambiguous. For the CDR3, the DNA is TGTGCCACCTTCGACCTATTAAGCACCGGGGAGCTGTTTTTT. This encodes CATFDLLSTGELFF.